The T cell receptor (beta chain) under discussion was sequenced for a study of cytotoxic CD8 clonotypes in ibrutinib-treated CLL. Here immunoSEQ multiplex PCR was the method, and the copy in TCRdb shows in-frame clones only, minus some. The sample has about 310,000 clones; 80% are singletons. In germline, CDR1 is MNHEY, CDR2 SMNVEV (reference sequence). Trimming shortened V by 5 bases and J by 6 bases, and 7 bases separated the two germline ends. The CDR3 runs to 12 residues. This clonotype was sampled from a human donor with chronic lymphocytic leukemia. The genes are TRBV27 and TRBJ2-2, with D hard to call. Here the sequenced sample was PBMCs, taken before ibrutinib treatment. The CDR3 nucleotides read TGTGCCAGCAGTCAAGATTCCGGGGAGCTGTTTTTT. Translating it yields CASSQDSGELFF.